The sample holds a few counts of the clone carrying this TCR beta chain. Its antigen is not known. At one boundary the junction diverges from the germline segment, which might be a read error. Germline V gene sequence: CDR1 ENHRY, CDR2 SYGVKD. The CDR3 is 13 residues long. This specimen belongs to a study of T cells in Graves' hyperthyroidism and ophthalmopathy. Study outcomes and limitations: Ophthalmopathy, which appeared later, was predicted by the model a median about 5.9 months before onset.

Amplification of TCR beta CDR3 regions was performed using RNA transcripts as template. First-round RT-PCR of the TCR CDR3 relied on the HTBI primer set. TCRdb re-derived calls from the multiplex PCR reads in MiXCR, one entry per CDR3 protein. This sample has a few hundred thousand distinct CDR3 sequences, with about half found just once. This chain uses TRBV10-3 with TRBJ1-5, with D possibly matching TRBD1 (5 bases). Material: peripheral blood or thyroid tissue (not recorded which). The origin of this receptor is a woman aged 18-29 years with Graves' hyperthyroidism. CDR3 sequence reads: CASSVTANQPQHF. DNA of the CDR3: TGTGCCAGCAGTGTGACAGCTAATCAGCCCCAGCATTTT.